A selection of T cell receptor beta chains follows, all from one sample in a study of beta chain features in type 1 diabetes. Clones were read by immunoSEQ multiplex PCR, and TCRdb kept only the in-frame ones, dropping some. The sample lists approximately 200,000 clones, about 10% occurring once. Sample: naive CD4+ T cells from blood. Every receptor here comes from a woman under 30 in good health. Each CDR3 is given with its conserved first and last residue. Each record gives: J gene, clone size, CDR3 length, V gene, CDR3 protein. The size entry is marked missing in some rows and otherwise reads once, few, many or a size class.

TRBJ2-3	.	14	TRBV25-1	CASSEFGGTDTQYF
TRBJ2-1	.	14	TRBV2	CASRGLADYNEQFF
TRBJ2-7	.	16	TRBV4-2	CASSQMGAGASYEQYF
TRBJ2-7	few	12	TRBV30	CAWRAGRYEQYF
TRBJ1-3	few	13	TRBV25-1	CASRLNSGNTIYF
TRBJ2-3	few	16	TRBV18	CASSPLASGRTDTQYF
TRBJ2-1	many	17	TRBV30	CAWSRELAGAPSGEQFF
TRBJ1-1	few	13	TRBV10-2	CASRDRARTEAFF
TRBJ2-3	.	16	TRBV6-1	CASSESTGVGTDTQYF
TRBJ2-1	.	16	TRBV6-6	CASSLASWVVVNEQFF
TRBJ2-1	.	16	TRBV7-3	CASSSPGLASYNEQFF
TRBJ2-7	.	14	TRBV5-6	CASSSSGSSYEQYF
TRBJ1-1	.	16	TRBV7-2	CASRTQEGAGGTEAFF
TRBJ2-1	few	15	TRBV5-6	CASSLPGQDNNEQFF
TRBJ2-3	few	15	TRBV19	CASSIGTSGTDTQYF
TRBJ1-2	.	14	TRBV4-2	CASSPQASNYGYTF
TRBJ2-1	.	16	TRBV7-2	CASSLAAGTVYNEQFF
TRBJ2-1	few	16	TRBV6-6	CASSGLAGGTYNEQFF
TRBJ2-1	few	16	TRBV15	CATSRDLVGLNNEQFF
TRBJ2-2	.	13	TRBV29-1	CSTTGGDTGELFF
TRBJ2-7	few	13	TRBV19	CASSIGDSYEQYF
TRBJ2-3	.	12	TRBV29-1	CSASGFEDTQYF
TRBJ2-7	.	18	TRBV2	CASSELTRSTSFNHEQYF
TRBJ2-3	few	17	TRBV21-1	CASSKIRQADYTDTQYF
TRBJ1-1	few	14	TRBV5-4	CASSLRGPDTEAFF
TRBJ2-3	.	14	TRBV19	CASSIRGMTDTQYF
TRBJ2-7	many	17	TRBV4-2	CASSQDAQTGANYEQYF
TRBJ1-2	.	17	TRBV5-3	CARSLAQTGTINYGYTF
TRBJ2-5	.	15	TRBV9	CASSTGTSSQETQYF
TRBJ2-3	few	16	TRBV11-2	CASSILGTGVSDTQYF
TRBJ1-2	.	11	TRBV18	CASSPQDGYTF
TRBJ2-7	.	13	TRBV2	CASVRGILYEQYF
TRBJ2-2	.	16	TRBV5-1	CASSETSGRLTGELFF
TRBJ2-6	.	17	TRBV7-9	CASSFSDSDSGANVLTF
TRBJ2-3	.	15	TRBV7-2	CASSLTAEYTDTQYF
TRBJ1-2	.	8	TRBV30	CALERVTF
TRBJ1-2	.	13	TRBV7-9	CASSSGGVYGYTF
TRBJ2-7	.	14	TRBV30	CAWSRTSGWGEQYF
TRBJ2-1	few	19	TRBV4-2	CASSQEGGLAVLSYNEQFF
TRBJ2-2	few	15	TRBV7-9	CASSSGQGYTGELFF
TRBJ2-7	few	14	TRBV11-1	CASSPGGYAYEQYF
TRBJ2-7	.	15	TRBV11-3	CASSLSAGPDYEQYF
TRBJ2-3	.	18	TRBV30	CAWSATGTSGRRPDTQYF
TRBJ1-2	few	13	TRBV27	CASSLTGNYGYTF
TRBJ1-5	few	15	TRBV6-1	CASSNRVPGNQPQHF
TRBJ1-2	.	15	TRBV5-5	CASSTRTGSNYGYTF